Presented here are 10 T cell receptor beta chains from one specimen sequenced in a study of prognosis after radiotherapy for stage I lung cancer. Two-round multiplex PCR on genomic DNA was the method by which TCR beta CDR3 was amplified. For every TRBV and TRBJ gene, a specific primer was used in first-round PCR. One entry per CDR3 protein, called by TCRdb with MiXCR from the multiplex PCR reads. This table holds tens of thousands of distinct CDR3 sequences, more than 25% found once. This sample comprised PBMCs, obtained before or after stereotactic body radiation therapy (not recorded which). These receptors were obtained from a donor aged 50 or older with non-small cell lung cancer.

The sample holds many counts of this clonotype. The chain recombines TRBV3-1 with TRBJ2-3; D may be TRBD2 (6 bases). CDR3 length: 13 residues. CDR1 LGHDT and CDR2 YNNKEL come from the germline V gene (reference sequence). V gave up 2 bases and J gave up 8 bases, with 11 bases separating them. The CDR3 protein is CASSQSTSSTQYF. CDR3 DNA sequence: TGTGCCAGCAGCCAATCGACTAGTAGTACGCAGTATTTT.

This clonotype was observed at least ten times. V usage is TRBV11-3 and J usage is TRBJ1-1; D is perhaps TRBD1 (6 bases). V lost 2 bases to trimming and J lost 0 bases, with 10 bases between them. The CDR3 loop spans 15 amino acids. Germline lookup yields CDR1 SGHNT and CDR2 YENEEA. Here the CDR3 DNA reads TGTGCCAGCAGCTTAAAAGGGGGGGTGAACACTGAAGCTTTCTTT. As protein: CASSLKGGVNTEAFF. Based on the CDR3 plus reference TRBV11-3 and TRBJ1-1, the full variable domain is EAGVVQSPRYKIIEKKQPVAFWCNPISGHNTLYWYLQNLGQGPELLIRYENEEAVDDSQLPKDRFSAERLKGVDSTLKIQPAELGDSAVYLCASSLKGGVNTEAFFGQGTRLTVV.

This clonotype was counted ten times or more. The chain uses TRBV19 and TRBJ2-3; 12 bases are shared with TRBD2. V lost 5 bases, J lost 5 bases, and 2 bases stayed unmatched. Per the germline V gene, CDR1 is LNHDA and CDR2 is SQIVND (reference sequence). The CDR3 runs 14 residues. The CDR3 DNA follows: TGTGCCAGTAGTCTGGGACTAGCGGGAGATACGCAGTATTTT. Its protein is CASSLGLAGDTQYF. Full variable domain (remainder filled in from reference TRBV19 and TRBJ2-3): DGGITQSPKYLFRKEGQNVTLSCEQNLNHDAMYWYRQDPGQGLRLIYYSQIVNDFQKGDIAEGYSVSREKKESFPLTVTSAQKNPTAFYLCASSLGLAGDTQYFGPGTRLTVL.

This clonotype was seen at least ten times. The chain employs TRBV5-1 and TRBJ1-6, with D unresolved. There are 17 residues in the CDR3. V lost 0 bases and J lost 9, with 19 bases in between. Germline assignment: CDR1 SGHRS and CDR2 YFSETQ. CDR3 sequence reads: CASSLASALPGGSPLHF. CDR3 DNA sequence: TGCGCCAGCAGCTTGGCGTCAGCCCTACCGGGCGGTTCACCCCTCCACTTT.

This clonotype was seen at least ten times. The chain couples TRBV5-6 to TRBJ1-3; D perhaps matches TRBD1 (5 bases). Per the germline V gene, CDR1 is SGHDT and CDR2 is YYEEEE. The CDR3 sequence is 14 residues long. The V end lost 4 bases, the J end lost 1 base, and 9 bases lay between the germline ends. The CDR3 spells CASSIRVSGNTIYF. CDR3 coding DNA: TGTGCCAGCAGCATCAGGGTATCTGGAAACACCATATATTTT.

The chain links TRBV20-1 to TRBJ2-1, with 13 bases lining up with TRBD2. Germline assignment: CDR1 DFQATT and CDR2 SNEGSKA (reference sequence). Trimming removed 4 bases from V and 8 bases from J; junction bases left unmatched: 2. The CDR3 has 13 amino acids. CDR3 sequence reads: CSAIGLAGDEQFF. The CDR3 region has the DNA TGCAGTGCTATTGGACTAGCGGGAGATGAGCAGTTCTTC.

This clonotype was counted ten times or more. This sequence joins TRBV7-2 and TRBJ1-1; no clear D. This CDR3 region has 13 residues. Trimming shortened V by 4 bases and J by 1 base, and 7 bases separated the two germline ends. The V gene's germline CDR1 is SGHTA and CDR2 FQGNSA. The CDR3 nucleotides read TGTGCCAGCAGCTCAGGACCGAACACTGAAGCTTTCTTT. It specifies CASSSGPNTEAFF.

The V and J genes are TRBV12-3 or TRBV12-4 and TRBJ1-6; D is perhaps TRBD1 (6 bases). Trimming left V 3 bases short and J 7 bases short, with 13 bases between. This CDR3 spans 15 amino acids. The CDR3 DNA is TGTGCCAGCAGTTTCTCCGGACAGAAGAATTCACCCCTCCACTTT. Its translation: CASSFSGQKNSPLHF.

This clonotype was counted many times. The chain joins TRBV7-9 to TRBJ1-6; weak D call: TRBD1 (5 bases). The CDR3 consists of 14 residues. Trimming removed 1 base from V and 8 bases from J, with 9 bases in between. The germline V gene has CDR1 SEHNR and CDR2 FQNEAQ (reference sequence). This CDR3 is CASSLVGLHSPLHF. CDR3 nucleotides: TGTGCCAGCAGCTTAGTGGGACTCCATTCACCCCTCCACTTT.

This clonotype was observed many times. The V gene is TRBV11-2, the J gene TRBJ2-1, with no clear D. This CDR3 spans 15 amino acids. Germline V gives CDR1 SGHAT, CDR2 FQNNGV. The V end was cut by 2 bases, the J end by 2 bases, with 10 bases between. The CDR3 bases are TGTGCCAGCAGCTTATCTGCTAGTACCTACAATGAGCAGTTCTTC. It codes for CASSLSASTYNEQFF.